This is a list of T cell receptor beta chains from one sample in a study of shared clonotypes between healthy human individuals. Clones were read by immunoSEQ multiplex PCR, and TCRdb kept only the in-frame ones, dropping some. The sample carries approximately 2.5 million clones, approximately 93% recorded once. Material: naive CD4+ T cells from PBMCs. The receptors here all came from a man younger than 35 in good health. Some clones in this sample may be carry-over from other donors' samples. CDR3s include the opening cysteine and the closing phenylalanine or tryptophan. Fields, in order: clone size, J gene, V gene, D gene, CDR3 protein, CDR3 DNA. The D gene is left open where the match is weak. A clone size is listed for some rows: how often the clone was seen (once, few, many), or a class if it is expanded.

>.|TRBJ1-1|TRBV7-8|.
CASSLAGTPNTEAFF
TGTGCCAGCAGCTTAGCGGGCACGCCGAACACTGAAGCTTTCTTT
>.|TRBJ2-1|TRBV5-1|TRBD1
CASSLVGTVGGEQFF
TGCGCCAGCAGCTTGGTCGGGACAGTTGGGGGTGAGCAGTTCTTC
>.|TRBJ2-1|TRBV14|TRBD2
CASSHNGERGSSYNEQFF
TGTGCCAGCAGCCACAACGGTGAGCGGGGTAGCTCCTACAATGAGCAGTTCTTC
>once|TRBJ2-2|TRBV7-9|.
CAISANTGELFF
TGTGCCATCAGTGCGAACACCGGGGAGCTGTTTTTT
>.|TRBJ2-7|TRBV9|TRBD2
CASSGGGRGSYEQYF
TGTGCCAGCAGCGGGGGCGGGAGAGGGTCCTACGAGCAGTACTTC
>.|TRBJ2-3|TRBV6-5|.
CASSYSASGDGTQYF
TGTGCCAGCAGTTACAGTGCTTCGGGTGATGGTACGCAGTATTTT
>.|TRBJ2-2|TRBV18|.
CASSPGDTGELFF
TGTGCCAGCTCACCGGGGGACACCGGGGAGCTGTTTTTT
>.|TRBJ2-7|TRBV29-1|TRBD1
CSAGTGTYEQYF
TGCAGCGCTGGGACAGGGACCTACGAGCAGTACTTC
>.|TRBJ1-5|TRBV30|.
CAWSVGPYIRDAGYQPQHF
TGTGCCTGGAGTGTTGGGCCTTATATCCGGGACGCGGGCTATCAGCCCCAGCATTTT
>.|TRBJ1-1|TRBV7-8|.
CASSLGGDGYTEAFF
TGTGCCAGCAGCTTAGGGGGGGACGGATACACTGAAGCTTTCTTT
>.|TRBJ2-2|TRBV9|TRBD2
CASSGKTSVLTGELFF
TGTGCCAGCAGCGGAAAGACTAGCGTTTTAACCGGGGAGCTGTTTTTT
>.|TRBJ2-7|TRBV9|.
CASSVAAGTYEQYF
TGTGCCAGCAGCGTAGCGGCGGGGACCTACGAGCAGTACTTC
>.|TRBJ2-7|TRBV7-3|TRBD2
CASSTGTSGYEQYF
TGTGCCAGCAGCACCGGGACTAGCGGCTACGAGCAGTACTTC
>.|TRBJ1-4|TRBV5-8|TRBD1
CASSLVRTGVEKLFF
TGTGCCAGCAGCTTGGTGAGGACAGGGGTTGAAAAACTGTTTTTT
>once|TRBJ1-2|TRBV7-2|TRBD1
CASSLRRDSPNYGYTF
TGTGCCAGCAGCTTAAGACGGGACAGCCCTAACTATGGCTACACCTTC
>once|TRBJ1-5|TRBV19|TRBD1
CASSIDRRTGPGRAQHF
TGTGCCAGTAGTATAGATAGGAGGACAGGTCCCGGAAGGGCCCAGCATTTT
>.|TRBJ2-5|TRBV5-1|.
CASSWGTRQETQYF
TGCGCCAGCAGCTGGGGTACGCGGCAAGAGACCCAGTACTTC
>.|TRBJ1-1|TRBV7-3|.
CASSLTGSAEAFF
TGTGCCAGCAGCTTAACGGGGAGCGCTGAAGCTTTCTTT
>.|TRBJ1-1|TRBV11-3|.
CASSGTGEAFF
TGTGCCAGCAGCGGGACGGGGGAAGCTTTCTTT
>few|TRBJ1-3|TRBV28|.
CASRDSLSGNTIYF
TGTGCCAGCAGGGACAGCCTCTCTGGAAACACCATATATTTT
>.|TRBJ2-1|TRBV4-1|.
CASSQGGSYGNEQFF
TGCGCCAGCAGCCAAGGAGGTAGCTATGGCAATGAGCAGTTCTTC
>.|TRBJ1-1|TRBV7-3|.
CASSLGPEGTEAFF
TGTGCCAGCAGCTTAGGTCCCGAAGGGACTGAAGCTTTCTTT
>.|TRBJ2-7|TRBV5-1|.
CASSYRQGSFEQYF
TGCGCCAGCAGCTATCGTCAGGGTTCGTTCGAGCAGTACTTC
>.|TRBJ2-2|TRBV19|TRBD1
CATYDRGNTGELFF
TGTGCCACCTACGACAGGGGGAACACCGGGGAGCTGTTTTTT
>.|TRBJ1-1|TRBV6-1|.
CASSEMLNTEAFF
TGTGCCAGCAGTGAAATGCTGAACACTGAAGCTTTCTTT
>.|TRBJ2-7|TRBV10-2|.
CASSEARKSSYEQYF
TGCGCCAGCAGTGAAGCCCGCAAAAGCTCCTACGAGCAGTACTTC
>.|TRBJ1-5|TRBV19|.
CASSMVDGNQPQHF
TGTGCCAGTAGTATGGTCGATGGCAATCAGCCCCAGCATTTT
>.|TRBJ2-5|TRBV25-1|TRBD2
CASSALAGAKETQYF
TGTGCCAGCAGTGCCTTAGCGGGAGCGAAGGAGACCCAGTACTTC
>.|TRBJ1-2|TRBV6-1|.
CASSEAWGGGDYGYTF
TGTGCCAGCAGTGAAGCTTGGGGGGGAGGCGACTATGGCTACACCTTC
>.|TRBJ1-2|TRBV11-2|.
CASSPIRGEGYGYTF
TGTGCCAGCAGCCCTATACGGGGTGAAGGCTATGGCTACACCTTC
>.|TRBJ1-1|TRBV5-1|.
CASSLDNTEAFF
TGCGCCAGCAGCTTGGATAACACTGAAGCTTTCTTT
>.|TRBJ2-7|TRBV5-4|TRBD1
CASSTPTGGYEQYF
TGTGCCAGCAGCACCCCGACAGGGGGTTACGAGCAGTACTTC
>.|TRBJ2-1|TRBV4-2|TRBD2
CASSGAGGSMDEQFF
TGTGCCAGCAGCGGAGCGGGAGGAAGTATGGATGAGCAGTTCTTC
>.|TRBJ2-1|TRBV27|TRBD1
CASTLDRRLGNEQFF
TGTGCCAGCACCTTGGACAGGCGCCTAGGTAATGAGCAGTTCTTC
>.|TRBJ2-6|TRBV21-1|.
CASSKARDSDYSGANVLTF
TGTGCCAGCAGCAAAGCCCGGGACAGCGATTACTCTGGGGCCAACGTCCTGACTTTC
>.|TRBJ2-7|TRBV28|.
CASSSRTYEQYF
TGTGCCAGCAGTTCCAGGACTTACGAGCAGTACTTC
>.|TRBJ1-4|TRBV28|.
CASTKWSRGGEKLFF
TGTGCCAGCACCAAATGGTCCAGGGGAGGAGAAAAACTGTTTTTT
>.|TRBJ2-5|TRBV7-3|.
CASSLHGGPETQYF
TGTGCCAGCAGCTTACATGGAGGGCCGGAGACCCAGTACTTC
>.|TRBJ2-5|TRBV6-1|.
CASSEGLARTQETQYF
TGTGCCAGCAGTGAAGGCCTAGCGCGAACCCAAGAGACCCAGTACTTC
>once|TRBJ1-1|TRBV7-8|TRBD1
CASSLVRQGSNTEAFF
TGTGCCAGCAGCTTAGTCAGACAGGGGAGTAACACTGAAGCTTTCTTT
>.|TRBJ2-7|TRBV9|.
CASSGGPLGYEQYF
TGTGCCAGCAGCGGAGGCCCCCTGGGGTACGAGCAGTACTTC
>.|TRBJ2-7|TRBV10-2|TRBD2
CASAGTSGLSYEQYF
TGCGCCAGCGCTGGGACTAGCGGACTCTCCTACGAGCAGTACTTC
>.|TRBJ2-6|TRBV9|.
CASSARLADRTSISGANVLTF
TGTGCCAGCAGCGCCAGATTAGCGGACAGGACATCAATCTCTGGGGCCAACGTCCTGACTTTC
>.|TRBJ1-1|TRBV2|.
CASRRAPNTEAFF
TGTGCCAGCAGGCGGGCCCCGAACACTGAAGCTTTCTTT
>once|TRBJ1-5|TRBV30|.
CAWRTGGPRYSNQPQHF
TGTGCCTGGAGGACTGGGGGCCCCCGCTATAGCAATCAGCCCCAGCATTTT
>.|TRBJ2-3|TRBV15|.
CATSSNNRGFTDTQYF
TGTGCCACCAGCAGCAATAATAGGGGCTTCACAGATACGCAGTATTTT
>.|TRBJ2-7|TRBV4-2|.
CASSQDRGNSYEQYF
TGTGCCAGCAGCCAAGACCGAGGGAACAGCTACGAGCAGTACTTC